Listed here are 22 T cell receptor beta chains from one sample, sequenced in a study of vaccination effects on CD4 cells after COVID-19. Libraries were prepared by immunoSEQ multiplex PCR; TCRdb keeps only in-frame clonotypes and omits some of them. The table lists 65,000 to 80,000 clones, more than 70% of them singletons. Following 10 days of culture, CD4+ T cells were isolated. Their antigens remain unidentified. The input for sequencing was CD4+ T cells from PBMCs cultured without peptide, taken before COVID-19 vaccination. The source is a human donor who received a COVID-19 vaccine.

V is TRBV24-1 and J is TRBJ2-2; D gene uncertain. The CDR3 loop spans 13 amino acids. Per the germline V gene, CDR1 is KGHDR and CDR2 is SFDVKD. V lost 6 bases, J lost 4 bases, and 8 bases lay in between. The CDR3 region is CATSHRVTGELFF. The CDR3 DNA follows: TGTGCCACCAGTCATAGGGTCACCGGGGAGCTGTTTTTT.

This chain links TRBV20-1 with TRBJ1-2, with D tentatively TRBD1 (6 bases). Per germline, CDR1 DFQATT and CDR2 SNEGSKA (reference sequence). Trimming shortened V by 3 bases and J by 8 bases, and 13 bases separated the two germline ends. The CDR3 is 12 amino acids. CDR3 in amino acids: CSASDRRVGYTF. As DNA, the CDR3 is TGCAGTGCTAGTGACAGGAGGGTCGGCTACACCTTC.

This sequence joins TRBV3-1 (or the pseudogene TRBV3-2) and TRBJ2-3; no definite D call. There are 12 residues in the CDR3. Germline V CDR1 and CDR2: LGHDT, YNNKEL (reference sequence). The V gene lost 4 bases and the J gene lost 4 bases, with 6 bases spanning the gap. CDR3 in DNA: TGTGCCAGCAGCCCGAGGTCAGATACGCAGTATTTT. Translated, it gives CASSPRSDTQYF.

In DNA, the CDR3 is TGCGCCAGCGGACTTCCGGGACTAGCACTTTACAATGAGCAGTTCTTC. Translation gives CASGLPGLALYNEQFF. This chain joins TRBV5-1 and TRBJ2-1; TRBD2 matches 9 bases. The V gene end was trimmed by 7 bases and the J gene end by 4 bases; junction bases not matched to a gene: 12. Germline CDR1 SGHRS, CDR2 YFSETQ. This CDR3 comprises 16 residues.

The chain uses TRBV9 and TRBJ2-1; 8 positions match TRBD2. This CDR3 is built from 14 residues. The trim removed 3 bases at V and 16 bases at J, leaving 15 bases unmatched. Germline CDR1 and CDR2: SGDLS and YYNGEE. CDR3 loop: CASSANGLASGQFF. CDR3 in DNA: TGTGCCAGCAGCGCAAACGGACTAGCCTCAGGCCAATTCTTC.

This chain uses TRBV4-1 with TRBJ2-1; no firm D call. Germline CDR1 is MGHRA and CDR2 is YSYEKL. Between the trimmed V and J ends, which lost 1 base and 8 bases, there was a span of 9 bases. CDR3 length: 13 residues. CDR3 DNA: TGCGCCAGCAGCCAAGTTAACGGGTATGAGCAGTTCTTC. This codes for CASSQVNGYEQFF.

This sequence joins TRBV27 and TRBJ2-1; 16 bases agree with TRBD2. The CDR3 totals 19 residues. V shed 6 bases, J shed 4 bases, and the junction held 12 bases outside the gene matches. CDR1 is MNHEY, CDR2 SMNVEV, per germline (reference sequence). CDR3 residues: CASSKRGLAGGTIYNEQFF. The DNA of the CDR3 is TGTGCCAGCAGCAAACGGGGACTAGCGGGGGGGACGATTTACAATGAGCAGTTCTTC.

The chain is built from TRBV24-1 and TRBJ2-2, with D possibly TRBD2 on 6 matching bases. The length of the CDR3 is 17 residues. CDR1 KGHDR and CDR2 SFDVKD come from the germline V gene. Trimming removed 1 base from V and 0 bases from J, with 11 bases in between. The CDR3 sequence: CATSDFLGGPNTGELFF. The CDR3 DNA follows: TGTGCCACCAGTGATTTTTTAGGAGGGCCGAACACCGGGGAGCTGTTTTTT.

In its sample, this clone was seen once. The genes are TRBV24-1 and TRBJ2-3; 7 nucleotides align to TRBD2. V dropped 5 bases and J dropped 7; count of bases not matched to a gene: 8. CDR3 length: 14 amino acids. Germline CDR1 KGHDR, CDR2 SFDVKD. DNA of the CDR3: TGTGCCACCAGTGGGAGCGGGGCGGAAAATACGCAGTATTTT. It encodes CATSGSGAENTQYF.

V usage is TRBV12-3 or TRBV12-4 and J usage is TRBJ2-5; no definite D call. The CDR3 consists of 12 residues. V lost 3 bases and J lost 14, with 16 bases in between. In DNA form, the CDR3 reads TGTGCCAGCAGTTTGGGCTTGGCCTACGCCTACTTC. Encoded protein: CASSLGLAYAYF.

This clone occurred once. V gene TRBV5-1 combines with J gene TRBJ1-4, with D possibly matching TRBD1 (5 bases). CDR1 is SGHRS and CDR2 is YFSETQ in the germline V gene. The length of the CDR3 is 15 residues. V was shortened by 5 bases and J by 8 bases, with 19 bases between the two germline ends. The CDR3 loop reads CASSQDPGSGEKLFF. The CDR3 bases are TGCGCCAGCAGTCAAGACCCAGGGTCAGGGGAAAAACTGTTTTTT.

V and J are TRBV9 and TRBJ2-3, with 14 bases lining up with TRBD2. CDR1 SGDLS and CDR2 YYNGEE come from the germline V gene. The CDR3 runs to 16 residues. Unmatched junction bases numbered 7, after V lost 4 bases and J lost 6 bases. The CDR3 DNA follows: TGTGCCAGCAGCCCCGGGACTAGCGGGGGTACGGATACGCAGTATTTT. Amino acids: CASSPGTSGGTDTQYF.

The V call is TRBV2, the J call TRBJ2-3; 8 bases align to TRBD2. This CDR3 is built from 15 residues. Germline V CDR1 and CDR2: SNHLY, FYNNEI. The trim removed 4 bases at V and 1 base at J, leaving 4 bases unmatched. CDR3 in DNA: TGTGCCAGCAGTGTGGTTAGCGGGGGCACAGATACGCAGTATTTT. It translates to CASSVVSGGTDTQYF.

This clone was observed a single time. The gene calls are TRBV6-2 or TRBV6-3 and TRBJ2-1; 11 bases are shared with TRBD2. V was pared by 3 bases and J by 11 bases, with 6 bases of the junction left unmatched. CDR1 and CDR2 from the germline V gene are MNHEY and SVGEGT. The CDR3 length is 14 residues. This CDR3 is CASSYVTSGEKQFF. Here the CDR3 DNA reads TGTGCCAGCAGTTATGTGACTAGCGGGGAGAAGCAGTTCTTC.

This chain uses TRBV5-1 with TRBJ2-3; the match to TRBD1 covers 8 bases. With V trimmed by 4 bases and J by 3 bases, 4 bases remained unmatched. In germline, CDR1 is SGHRS, CDR2 YFSETQ. This CDR3 is built from 14 residues. The CDR3 loop reads CASSDRTGTDTQYF. The CDR3 coding sequence is TGCGCCAGCAGCGACCGGACAGGGACAGATACGCAGTATTTT.

The gene calls are TRBV30 and TRBJ1-1; TRBD1 is a possible D gene (5 bases). CDR3 size: 16 residues. Germline V CDR1 and CDR2: GTSNPN, SVGIG (reference sequence). V lost 2 bases and J 3 bases, leaving 19 bases between the germline ends. CDR3 in DNA: TGTGCCTGGAGTCGCCCCGGGGGTGGCCGTTACACTGAAGCTTTCTTT. Translated, it gives CAWSRPGGGRYTEAFF.

This chain connects TRBV18 to TRBJ2-3; 10 nucleotides agree with TRBD1. CDR1 and CDR2 (germline): KGHSH, LQKENI. J lost 4 bases, V lost 4 bases, and 8 bases had no gene match. There are 16 residues in the CDR3. DNA of the CDR3: TGTGCCAGCTCACTCGATATGACAGGGGGCGCAGATACGCAGTATTTT. Translating it yields CASSLDMTGGADTQYF.

This chain links TRBV28 with TRBJ1-6, with a tentative D call TRBD1 (5 bases). Deletions cut 7 bases from V and 5 bases from J, with 9 bases between. The CDR3 consists of 13 residues. In germline, CDR1 is MDHEN, CDR2 SYDVKM. CDR3 residues: CASKTGNNSPLHF. CDR3 in DNA: TGTGCCAGCAAAACAGGAAATAATTCACCCCTCCACTTT. Based on the CDR3 plus reference TRBV28 and TRBJ1-6, the full variable domain is DVKVTQSSRYLVKRTGEKVFLECVQDMDHENMFWYRQDPGLGLRLIYFSYDVKMKEKGDIPEGYSVSREKKERFSLILESASTNQTSMYLCASKTGNNSPLHFGNGTRLTVT.

The CDR3, as DNA: TGTGCCAGCAGTTACGAGTCAAACTATGGCTACACCTTC. Its protein product is CASSYESNYGYTF. The chain employs TRBV6-5 and TRBJ1-2; D remains unclear. CDR1 is MNHEY and CDR2 is SVGAGI in the germline V gene. This CDR3 is 13 amino acids long. V was cut by 2 bases and J by 2 bases, with 6 bases left in between.

This chain uses TRBV19 with TRBJ1-5; a weak D match, TRBD1 (6 bases). The CDR3 loop spans 15 amino acids. Trimming stripped 1 base from V and 9 bases from J, with 16 bases between. Germline lookup yields CDR1 LNHDA and CDR2 SQIVND (reference sequence). The CDR3 spells CASSIVGTPIRPQHF. The CDR3 DNA reads TGTGCCAGTAGTATAGTGGGGACACCGATCCGGCCCCAGCATTTT.

The chain has TRBV7-6 and TRBJ1-4; TRBD1 agrees at 7 bases. V trimming: 0 bases; J trimming: 2 bases; junction bases outside the gene matches: 6. Germline assignment: CDR1 SGHVS and CDR2 FNYEAQ. The CDR3 totals 17 residues. The CDR3 sequence: CASSLALTGTTNEKLFF. The CDR3 DNA follows: TGTGCCAGCAGCTTAGCCCTGACAGGGACTACTAATGAAAAACTGTTTTTT.

The chain combines TRBV5-1 with TRBJ2-5; TRBD2 is a possible D gene (6 bases). The CDR3 sequence is 14 residues long. V shed 2 bases and J shed 5 bases, with 13 bases lying between them. Looked up from germline, CDR1 is SGHRS and CDR2 is YFSETQ. Here the CDR3 reads CASSFIGGMETQYF. The CDR3 DNA reads as TGCGCCAGCAGCTTTATCGGGGGAATGGAGACCCAGTACTTC.